This TCR beta chain was identified during a study of blood T cells in healthy people across ages. PCR was performed a second time for about 7 to 12 cycles using a sample-barcoded 5' primer and a J-beta primer mix. TCRdb reprocessed the 5' RACE reads with MiXCR, giving one entry per CDR3 protein. This table holds over a million distinct CDR3 sequences, roughly 24% found once. Germline V lookup: CDR1 MGHDK, CDR2 SYGVNS. V dropped 2 bases and J dropped 4 bases, with 14 bases sitting between them. The CDR3 is 15 residues long. This sample also appeared in a second study, on T cells of mothers and their children. Turning to that study: The study found slightly higher but non-significant overlap in related versus unrelated mother-child pairs.

The sequence was collected from a girl aged 2 to 10 in good health. Sequencing used blood. The V gene is TRBV25-1, the J gene TRBJ2-5, with D maybe TRBD1 (7 bases). The chain's CDR3 is CASSEMRQGLETQYF. CDR3 nucleotides: TGTGCCAGCAGTGAAATGAGACAGGGACTAGAGACCCAGTACTTC.